A single sample is the source of the 27 T cell receptor beta chains below, sequenced in a study of control samples from healthy donors and cancer patients. Sequencing was performed with immunoSEQ multiplex PCR; in TCRdb, only in-frame clones are kept and a portion is missing. The sample comprises 100,000 to 150,000 clones, around 93% of which are singletons, and about 1.7% rests with the top ten. The sample was PBMCs. The receptor set was obtained from a man between 50 and 59 years old with head and neck cancer.

V gene TRBV7-2 combines with J gene TRBJ1-2; D may be TRBD1 (6 bases). CDR3 length: 15 residues. CDR1 is SGHTA, CDR2 FQGNSA, per germline. V was cut by 0 bases and J by 0 bases, with 8 bases left in between. The CDR3 DNA sequence: TGTGCCAGCAGCTTAGCGACAGGAGCTAACTATGGCTACACCTTC. Its protein product is CASSLATGANYGYTF.

The genes are TRBV2 and TRBJ1-5; 7 bases are a match to TRBD1. CDR3 length: 15 residues. Trimming took 6 bases from V and 4 from J; bases not matched to a gene: 9. Germline CDR1 reads SNHLY; CDR2 reads FYNNEI. In DNA form, the CDR3 reads TGTGCCAGCAGCAGGGGGGCGACAGTTAATCAGCCCCAGCATTTT. It translates to CASSRGATVNQPQHF.

V is TRBV24-1 and J is TRBJ2-3; 7 bases fit TRBD2. The V segment lost 5 bases and the J segment 4 bases; nucleotides outside the gene matches: 8. Germline CDR1 is KGHDR and CDR2 is SFDVKD. There are 15 residues in the CDR3. Here the CDR3 reads CATSGATSSPDTQYF. The CDR3 DNA follows: TGTGCCACCAGTGGCGCGACTAGCTCGCCAGATACGCAGTATTTT.

Only one count was recorded for this clone. The J gene is TRBJ2-7, the V gene TRBV5-8, with TRBD2 identical over 7 bases. With 1 base clipped from V and 0 bases from J, the junction kept 10 bases outside the gene matches. The CDR3 totals 17 residues. Germline-derived CDR1 and CDR2 are SGHTS and YDEGEE. The CDR3 is CASSLSASGLSSYEQYF. CDR3 sequence (DNA): TGTGCCAGCAGCTTGTCGGCTAGCGGCTTGAGCTCCTACGAGCAGTACTTC. The full variable domain, in which reference TRBV5-8 and TRBJ2-7 provide the parts outside the CDR3, is EAGVTQSPTHLIKTRGQQATLRCSPISGHTSVYWYQQALGLGLQFLLWYDEGEERNRGNFPPRFSGRQFPNYSSELNVNALELEDSALYLCASSLSASGLSSYEQYFGPGTRLTVT.

The CDR3 DNA reads as TGTGCCAGCTCACCTTTGGCGGGGGAGACCCAGTACTTC. This sequence encodes CASSPLAGETQYF. The chain carries TRBV18 and TRBJ2-5, with D tentatively TRBD2 (6 bases). Germline V CDR1 and CDR2: KGHSH, LQKENI. The CDR3 length is 13 residues. Trimming stripped 3 bases from V and 5 bases from J, with 10 bases between.

V and J are TRBV18 and TRBJ2-5; D may be TRBD2 (5 bases). V was clipped by 3 bases and J by 2 bases, with 16 bases between them. This CDR3 is 16 amino acids long. Germline assignment: CDR1 KGHSH and CDR2 LQKENI. CDR3 DNA sequence: TGTGCCAGCTCACCGCTCGATCCATGGAGGCAAGAGACCCAGTACTTC. Translation: CASSPLDPWRQETQYF.

This rearrangement joins TRBV24-1 to TRBJ2-5, with a possible D match to TRBD1 (5 bases). CDR3 length: 14 residues. Trimming removed 4 bases at V and 3 bases at J, with 11 bases between. Germline loops: CDR1 KGHDR, CDR2 SFDVKD. As DNA, the CDR3 is TGTGCCACCAGTGACCCGCAGGGAAAAGAGACCCAGTACTTC. Protein sequence: CATSDPQGKETQYF.

The chain couples TRBV29-1 to TRBJ2-7; the D is unclear. This CDR3 comprises 12 residues. Germline assignment: CDR1 SQVTM and CDR2 ANQGSEA. V lost 4 bases and J 0 bases, leaving 7 bases between the germline ends. As DNA, the CDR3 is TGCAGCGTTGTAAAGGGCTCCTACGAGCAGTACTTC. Its protein is CSVVKGSYEQYF.

CDR3 amino acids: CASSFRLAGGADTQYF. The DNA for the CDR3 is TGTGCCAGCAGTTTTCGACTAGCGGGGGGGGCAGATACGCAGTATTTT. V is TRBV6-5 and J is TRBJ2-3; 14 nucleotides match TRBD2. The length of the CDR3 is 16 residues. In germline, CDR1 is MNHEY, CDR2 SVGAGI. The J segment lost 4 bases and the V segment lost 4 bases, leaving 4 bases of the junction unmatched.

This chain joins TRBV5-6 and TRBJ1-5; D uncertain. Germline loops: CDR1 SGHDT, CDR2 YYEEEE. With 1 base removed from V and 5 bases from J, the gap between germline ends came to 10 bases. The CDR3 loop spans 14 amino acids. CDR3 coding DNA: TGTGCCAGCAGCTTGAAGGAGGATCATCAGCCCCAGCATTTT. Encoded protein: CASSLKEDHQPQHF.

The chain uses TRBV13 and TRBJ1-6; D remains ambiguous. Germline V gene data show CDR1 as PRHDT and CDR2 as FYEKMQ (reference sequence). The CDR3 is 16 amino acids. Between the trimmed V and J ends, which lost 0 bases and 0 bases, there was a span of 6 bases. CDR3 loop: CASSLGMNSYNSPLHF. The DNA for the CDR3 is TGTGCCAGCAGCTTAGGCATGAACTCCTATAATTCACCCCTCCACTTT. The variable domain in full, with the rest retrieved from reference TRBV13 and TRBJ1-6, is AAGVIQSPRHLIKEKRETATLKCYPIPRHDTVYWYQQGPGQDPQFLISFYEKMQSDKGSIPDRFSAQQFSDYHSELNMSSLELGDSALYFCASSLGMNSYNSPLHFGNGTRLTVT.

The chain carries TRBV2 and TRBJ2-3; 10 positions agree with TRBD2. This CDR3 region has 15 residues. Per the germline V gene, CDR1 is SNHLY and CDR2 is FYNNEI. The V segment lost 4 bases and the J segment 2 bases; nucleotides outside the gene matches: 3. The CDR3 DNA sequence: TGTGCCAGCAGTGTGGGACTAGCGCTCACAGATACGCAGTATTTT. Amino acids: CASSVGLALTDTQYF.

V and J are TRBV18 and TRBJ1-2; TRBD1 might be the D (6 bases). The CDR3 covers 14 residues. Germline V gives CDR1 KGHSH, CDR2 LQKENI. V shed 0 bases and J shed 5 bases, with 10 bases lying between them. DNA of the CDR3: TGTGCCAGCTCACCACCGCCGGGACAATATGGCTACACCTTC. Translation gives CASSPPPGQYGYTF.

In its sample, this clone was seen once. This rearrangement joins TRBV6-5 to TRBJ2-2; 7 nucleotides agree with TRBD2. This CDR3 spans 15 amino acids. Per germline, CDR1 MNHEY and CDR2 SVGAGI. With 6 bases clipped from V and 4 bases from J, the junction kept 8 bases outside the gene matches. The CDR3, as DNA: TGTGCCAGCAGGTCCCCCGGGACTACCACCGGGGAGCTGTTTTTT. This sequence encodes CASRSPGTTTGELFF.

V usage is TRBV4-3 and J usage is TRBJ2-2; D unresolved. Germline CDR1 LGHNA, CDR2 YSLEER. The CDR3 spans 14 residues. V lost 3 bases and J 4 bases, leaving 9 bases between the germline ends. CDR3 sequence: CASSHRDTTGELFF. For the CDR3, the DNA is TGCGCCAGCAGCCACCGAGATACCACCGGGGAGCTGTTTTTT.

CDR3 sequence: CASSFADSDTQYF. DNA of the CDR3: TGTGCCAGCAGTTTTGCCGATTCAGATACGCAGTATTTT. The chain links TRBV12-3 or TRBV12-4 to TRBJ2-3; no clear D gene. The germline V and J ends were trimmed by 3 bases and 4 bases, with 8 bases remaining between them. This CDR3 contains 13 residues.

V gene TRBV6-1 combines with J gene TRBJ1-2; 8 nucleotides line up with TRBD1. The trim removed 1 base at V and 6 bases at J, leaving 4 bases unmatched. Germline CDR1 reads MNHNS; CDR2 reads SASEGT. The CDR3 runs to 14 residues. The chain's CDR3 is CASSEGDRLDGYTF. The DNA for the CDR3 is TGTGCCAGCAGTGAAGGGGACAGGCTAGATGGCTACACCTTC.

The genes are TRBV10-3 and TRBJ2-3; 7 bases match TRBD2. The length of the CDR3 is 16 residues. In germline, CDR1 is ENHRY, CDR2 SYGVKD. The junction had 6 bases not matched to a gene; V was cut back by 3 bases and J by 0 bases. The CDR3 protein is CAISDPGGTSTDTQYF. The CDR3 nucleotides read TGTGCCATCAGTGATCCGGGGGGAACTAGCACAGATACGCAGTATTTT.

The count of this clone is one. The V call is TRBV7-6, the J call TRBJ2-1, with 9 positions matching TRBD2. V shed 8 bases, J shed 9 bases, and the junction held 14 bases outside the gene matches. Germline loops: CDR1 SGHVS, CDR2 FNYEAQ. The CDR3 contains 15 residues. The CDR3 DNA sequence: TGTGCCAGCTCCCTTGGCGGGGGGGCCAGGGGTGAGCAGTTCTTC. Its protein product is CASSLGGGARGEQFF.

V and J are TRBV6-5 and TRBJ2-1; D assignment may be TRBD1 or TRBD2 (5 bases each). The CDR3 length is 13 residues. The germline V and J ends were trimmed by 9 bases and 10 bases, with 19 bases remaining between them. In germline, CDR1 is MNHEY, CDR2 SVGAGI. The CDR3 DNA reads TGTGCCAGTACCGGGACCCTCGGTTGGGAGCAGTTCTTC. Its protein is CASTGTLGWEQFF.

The V call is TRBV5-1, the J call TRBJ1-2, with D tentatively TRBD1 (6 bases). The CDR3 covers 12 residues. The V gene's germline CDR1 is SGHRS and CDR2 YFSETQ. V lost 0 bases and J lost 8, with 8 bases in between. The CDR3 DNA follows: TGCGCCAGCAGCTTGGCCGGGGGCGGCTACACCTTC. Translation: CASSLAGGGYTF.

V and J are TRBV9 and TRBJ2-1; D call uncertain. V was cut by 6 bases and J by 0 bases, with 10 bases left in between. The CDR3 runs 14 residues. Germline V gene sequence: CDR1 SGDLS, CDR2 YYNGEE. The CDR3: CASNPTRSYNEQFF. CDR3 sequence (DNA): TGTGCCAGCAACCCGACACGCTCCTACAATGAGCAGTTCTTC.

Note on this clone: One end of the junction is discordant with germline, which a read error may explain. J is TRBJ1-2 and V is TRBV6-6, with 10 nucleotides matching TRBD1. Per the germline V gene, CDR1 is MNHNY and CDR2 is SVGAGI (reference sequence). CDR3 size: 11 residues. The CDR3 DNA reads TGTGCCAGCAGCACTGGACAGGGGGGTCTATTC. Protein sequence: CASSTGQGGLF.

The CDR3 bases are TGTGCCAGCAGTTCGCGGAGAGAAGTGGGGACTGAAGCTTTCTTT. Its translation: CASSSRREVGTEAFF. V and J are TRBV6-2 or TRBV6-3 and TRBJ1-1; D not resolved. The CDR3 spans 15 residues. Deletions cut 4 bases from V and 5 bases from J, with 17 bases between. Germline values: CDR1 MNHEY, CDR2 SVGEGT.

This chain links TRBV4-3 with TRBJ2-3, with 12 bases that match TRBD2. The CDR3 is 15 residues long. CDR1 and CDR2 from the germline V gene are LGHNA and YSLEER. The V gene end was trimmed by 4 bases and the J gene end by 5 bases; junction bases not matched to a gene: 4. Here the CDR3 reads CASSLRTSGVDTQYF. The CDR3 coding sequence is TGCGCCAGCAGCCTCAGGACTAGCGGGGTAGATACGCAGTATTTT.

This CDR3 is CASHKSGVSHMNTEAFF. In nucleotides, the CDR3 is TGTGCCAGCCACAAGTCAGGGGTGAGCCACATGAACACTGAAGCTTTCTTT. The chain employs TRBV27 and TRBJ1-1, with D maybe TRBD1 (6 bases). CDR1 and CDR2 (germline): MNHEY, SMNVEV (reference sequence). The CDR3 is made up of 17 amino acids. V was trimmed by 8 bases and J by 0 bases, leaving 22 bases between them.

CDR3 amino acids: CASTPTGQGYEQYF. The CDR3 DNA reads TGTGCCAGCACTCCAACGGGACAGGGTTACGAGCAGTACTTC. The chain couples TRBV6-5 to TRBJ2-7; TRBD1 agrees at 9 bases. The V and J ends lost 7 bases and 4 bases, in that order; junction bases with no gene match: 8. This CDR3 is 14 amino acids long. Germline V CDR1 and CDR2: MNHEY, SVGAGI.